This T cell receptor (beta chain) is from a study of CD8 T cells in ankylosing spondylitis. In its sample, this clonotype was seen many times. TCRdb redid the calling of the 5' RACE reads with MiXCR, one entry per CDR3 protein. The table records some 38,000 distinct CDR3 sequences, 10% to 13% of them present only once. Sequenced material: blood, either unsorted or a sorted T cell fraction (not recorded which). This sequence originates from a male donor with ankylosing spondylitis or in good health (not recorded which).

The CDR3 DNA is TGCAGCGTTGAAACGGGACTAGCGGCAGCCTACGAGCAGTACTTC. Encoded protein: CSVETGLAAAYEQYF. The chain recombines TRBV29-1 with TRBJ2-7; 11 nucleotides line up with TRBD2. In germline, CDR1 is SQVTM, CDR2 ANQGSEA. V lost 2 bases to trimming and J lost 2 bases; unmatched junction nucleotides: 5. CDR3 length equals 15 residues.